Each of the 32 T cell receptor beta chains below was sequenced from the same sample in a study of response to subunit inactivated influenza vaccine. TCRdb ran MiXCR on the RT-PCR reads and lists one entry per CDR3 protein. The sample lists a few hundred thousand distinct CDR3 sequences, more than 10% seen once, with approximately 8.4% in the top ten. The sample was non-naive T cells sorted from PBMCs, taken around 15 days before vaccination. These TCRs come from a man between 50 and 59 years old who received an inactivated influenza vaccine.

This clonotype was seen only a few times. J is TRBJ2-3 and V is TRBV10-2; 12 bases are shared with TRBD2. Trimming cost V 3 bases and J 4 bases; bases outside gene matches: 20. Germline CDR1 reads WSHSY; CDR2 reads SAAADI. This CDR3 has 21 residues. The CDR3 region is CASSDPQRLAGGPGVADTQYF. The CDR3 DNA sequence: TGCGCCAGCAGTGACCCACAAAGGCTAGCGGGGGGGCCGGGCGTAGCAGATACGCAGTATTTT.

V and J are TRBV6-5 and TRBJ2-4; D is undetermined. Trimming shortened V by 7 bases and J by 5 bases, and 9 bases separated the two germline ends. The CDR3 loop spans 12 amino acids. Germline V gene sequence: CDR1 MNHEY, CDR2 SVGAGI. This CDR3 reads CASKAAQNIQYF. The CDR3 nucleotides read TGTGCCAGCAAGGCTGCCCAAAACATTCAGTACTTC.

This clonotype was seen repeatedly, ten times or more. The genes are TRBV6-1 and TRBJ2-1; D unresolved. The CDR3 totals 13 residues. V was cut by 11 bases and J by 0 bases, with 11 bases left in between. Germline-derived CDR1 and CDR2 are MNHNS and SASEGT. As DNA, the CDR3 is TGTGCCGTGGAAGTCCGCTCCTACAATGAGCAGTTCTTC. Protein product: CAVEVRSYNEQFF.

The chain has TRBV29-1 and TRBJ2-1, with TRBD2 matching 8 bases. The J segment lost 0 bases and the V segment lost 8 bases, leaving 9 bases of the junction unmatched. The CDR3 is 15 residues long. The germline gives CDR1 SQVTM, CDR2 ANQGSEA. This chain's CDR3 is CSTLAGTSSYNEQFF. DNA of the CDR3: TGCAGCACTTTAGCGGGGACGAGCTCCTACAATGAGCAGTTCTTC.

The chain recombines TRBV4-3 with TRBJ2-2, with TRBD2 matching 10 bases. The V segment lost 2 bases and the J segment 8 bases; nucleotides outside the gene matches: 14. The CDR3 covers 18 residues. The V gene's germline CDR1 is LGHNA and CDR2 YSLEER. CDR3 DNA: TGCGCCAGCAGCCAATTCCGCGGAAGCGGGGGGGCCACAGGGGAGCTGTTTTTT. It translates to CASSQFRGSGGATGELFF.

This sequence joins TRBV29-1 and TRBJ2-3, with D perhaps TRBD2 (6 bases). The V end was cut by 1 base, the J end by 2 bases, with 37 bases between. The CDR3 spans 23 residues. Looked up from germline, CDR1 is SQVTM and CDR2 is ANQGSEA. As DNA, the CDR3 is TGCAGCGTTGAAGTTACCCTTTCAGCCGGGAGCTGGCTCGAATCAGGATTCACAGATACGCAGTATTTT. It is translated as CSVEVTLSAGSWLESGFTDTQYF.

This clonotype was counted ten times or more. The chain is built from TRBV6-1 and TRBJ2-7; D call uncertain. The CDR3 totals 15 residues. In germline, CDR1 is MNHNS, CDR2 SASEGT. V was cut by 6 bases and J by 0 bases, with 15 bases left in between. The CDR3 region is CASRTRQASSYEQYF. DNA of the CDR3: TGTGCCAGCAGAACCCGGCAGGCGAGCTCCTACGAGCAGTACTTC.

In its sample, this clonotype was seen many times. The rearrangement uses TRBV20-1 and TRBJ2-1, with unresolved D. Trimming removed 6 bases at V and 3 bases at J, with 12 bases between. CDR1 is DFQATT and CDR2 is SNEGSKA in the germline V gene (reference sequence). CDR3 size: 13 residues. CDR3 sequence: CSASDGYYNEQFF. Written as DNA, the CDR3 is TGCAGTGCCTCGGACGGATACTACAATGAGCAGTTCTTC.

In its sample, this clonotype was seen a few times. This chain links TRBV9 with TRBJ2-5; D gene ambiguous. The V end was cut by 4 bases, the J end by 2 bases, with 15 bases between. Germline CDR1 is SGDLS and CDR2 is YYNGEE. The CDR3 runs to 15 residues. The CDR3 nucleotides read TGTGCCAGCAGCCCCCGTCCGACGGTTCAAGAGACCCAGTACTTC. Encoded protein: CASSPRPTVQETQYF.

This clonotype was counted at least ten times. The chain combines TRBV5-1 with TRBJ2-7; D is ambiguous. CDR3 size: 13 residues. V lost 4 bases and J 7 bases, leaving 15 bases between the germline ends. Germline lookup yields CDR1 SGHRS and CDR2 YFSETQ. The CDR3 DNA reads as TGCGCCAGCAGCATTGAACCACCCAAGGAGCAGTACTTC. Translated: CASSIEPPKEQYF.

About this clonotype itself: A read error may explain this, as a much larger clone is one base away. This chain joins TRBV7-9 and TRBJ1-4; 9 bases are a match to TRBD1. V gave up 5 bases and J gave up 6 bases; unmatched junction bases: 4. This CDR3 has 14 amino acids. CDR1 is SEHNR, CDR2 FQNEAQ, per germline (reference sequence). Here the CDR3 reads CASSGRTGDEKLFF. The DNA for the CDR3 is TGTGCCAGCAGCGGCCGGACAGGGGATGAAAAACTGTTTTTT.

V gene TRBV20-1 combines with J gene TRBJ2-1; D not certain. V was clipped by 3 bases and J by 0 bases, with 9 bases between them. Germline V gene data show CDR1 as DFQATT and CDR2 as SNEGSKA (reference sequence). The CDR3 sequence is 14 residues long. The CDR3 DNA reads TGCAGTGCTAGGGCGCCGAACTCCTACAATGAGCAGTTCTTC. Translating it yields CSARAPNSYNEQFF.

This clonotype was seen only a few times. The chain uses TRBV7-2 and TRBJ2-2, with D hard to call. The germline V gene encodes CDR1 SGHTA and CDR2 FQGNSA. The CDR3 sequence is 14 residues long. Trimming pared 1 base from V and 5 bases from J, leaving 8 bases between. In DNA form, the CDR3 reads TGTGCCAGCAGCTTAGAAGGTCGTACCGGGGAGCTGTTTTTT. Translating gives CASSLEGRTGELFF.

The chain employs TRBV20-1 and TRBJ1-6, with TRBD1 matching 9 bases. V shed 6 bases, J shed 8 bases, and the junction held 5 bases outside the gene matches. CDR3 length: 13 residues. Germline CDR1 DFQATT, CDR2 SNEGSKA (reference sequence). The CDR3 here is CSAPGQGYSPLHF. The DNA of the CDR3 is TGCAGTGCCCCGGGACAGGGTTATTCACCCCTCCACTTT.

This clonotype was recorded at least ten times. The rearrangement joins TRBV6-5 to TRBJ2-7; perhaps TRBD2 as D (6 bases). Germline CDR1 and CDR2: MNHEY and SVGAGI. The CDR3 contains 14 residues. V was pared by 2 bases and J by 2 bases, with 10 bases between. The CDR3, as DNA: TGTGCCAGCAGTTACCTGGGCGGGACCTACGAGCAGTACTTC. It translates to CASSYLGGTYEQYF.

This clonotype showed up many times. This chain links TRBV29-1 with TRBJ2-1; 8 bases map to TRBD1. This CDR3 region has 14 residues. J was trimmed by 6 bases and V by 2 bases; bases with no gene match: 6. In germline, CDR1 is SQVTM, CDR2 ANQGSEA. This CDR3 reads CSVEPRGLPNEQFF. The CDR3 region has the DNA TGCAGCGTTGAACCCAGGGGGCTACCCAATGAGCAGTTCTTC.

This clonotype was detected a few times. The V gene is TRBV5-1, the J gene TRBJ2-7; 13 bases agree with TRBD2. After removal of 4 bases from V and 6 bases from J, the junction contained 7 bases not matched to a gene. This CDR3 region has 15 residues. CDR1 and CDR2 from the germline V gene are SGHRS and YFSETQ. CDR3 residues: CASSMGLAGPLEQYF. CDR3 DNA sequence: TGCGCCAGCAGCATGGGACTAGCGGGGCCCCTCGAGCAGTACTTC.

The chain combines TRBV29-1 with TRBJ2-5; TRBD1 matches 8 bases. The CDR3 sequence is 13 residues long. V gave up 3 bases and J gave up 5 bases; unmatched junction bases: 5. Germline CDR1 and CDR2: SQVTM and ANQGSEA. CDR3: CSVDRGQGETQYF. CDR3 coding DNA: TGCAGCGTTGACAGGGGGCAGGGGGAGACCCAGTACTTC.

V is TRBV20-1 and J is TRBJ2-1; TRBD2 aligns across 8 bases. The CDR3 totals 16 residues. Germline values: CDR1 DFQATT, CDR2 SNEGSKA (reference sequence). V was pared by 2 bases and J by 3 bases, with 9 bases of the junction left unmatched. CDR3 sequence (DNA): TGCAGTGCTAGATCCACTAGCGGTCCGAGCTACAATGAGCAGTTCTTC. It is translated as CSARSTSGPSYNEQFF.

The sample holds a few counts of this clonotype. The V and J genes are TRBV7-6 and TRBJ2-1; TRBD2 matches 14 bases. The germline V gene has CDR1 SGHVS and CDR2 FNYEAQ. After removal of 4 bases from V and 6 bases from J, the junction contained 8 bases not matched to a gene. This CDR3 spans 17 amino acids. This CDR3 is CASSSRLGTSGSNEQFF. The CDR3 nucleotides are TGTGCCAGCAGCTCCAGACTTGGGACTAGCGGGAGCAATGAGCAGTTCTTC.

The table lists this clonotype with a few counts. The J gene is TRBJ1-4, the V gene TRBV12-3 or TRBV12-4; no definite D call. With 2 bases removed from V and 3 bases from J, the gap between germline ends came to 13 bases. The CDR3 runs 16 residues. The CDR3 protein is CASSLRHPRANEKLFF. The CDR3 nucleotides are TGTGCCAGCAGTTTACGGCACCCTAGGGCTAATGAAAAACTGTTTTTT.

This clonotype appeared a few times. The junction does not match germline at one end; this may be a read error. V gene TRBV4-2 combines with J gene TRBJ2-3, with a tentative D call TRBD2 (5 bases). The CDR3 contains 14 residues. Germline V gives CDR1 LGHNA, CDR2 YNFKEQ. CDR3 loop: CASSQAIRGDTQYF. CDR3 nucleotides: TGTGCCAGCAGTCAAGCCATACGCGGGGATACGCAGTATTTT.

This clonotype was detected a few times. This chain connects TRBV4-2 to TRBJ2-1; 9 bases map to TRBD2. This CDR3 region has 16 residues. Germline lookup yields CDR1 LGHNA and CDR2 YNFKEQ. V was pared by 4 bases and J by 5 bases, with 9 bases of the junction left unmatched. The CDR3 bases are TGTGCCAGCAGCCCCAAGGGGGCTAGCGGGAACAATGAGCAGTTCTTC. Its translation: CASSPKGASGNNEQFF.

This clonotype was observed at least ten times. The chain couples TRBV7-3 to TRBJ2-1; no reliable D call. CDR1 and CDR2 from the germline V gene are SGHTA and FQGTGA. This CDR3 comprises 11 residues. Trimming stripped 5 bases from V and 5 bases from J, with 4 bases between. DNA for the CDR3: TGTGCCAGCAGCCAAGACAATGAGCAGTTCTTC. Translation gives CASSQDNEQFF.

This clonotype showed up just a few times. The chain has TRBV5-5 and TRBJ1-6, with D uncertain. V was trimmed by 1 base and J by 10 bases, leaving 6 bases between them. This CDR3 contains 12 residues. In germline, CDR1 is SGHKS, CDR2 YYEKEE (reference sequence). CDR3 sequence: CASSLSRSPLHF. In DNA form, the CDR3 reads TGTGCCAGCAGCTTGTCGCGCTCACCCCTCCACTTT.

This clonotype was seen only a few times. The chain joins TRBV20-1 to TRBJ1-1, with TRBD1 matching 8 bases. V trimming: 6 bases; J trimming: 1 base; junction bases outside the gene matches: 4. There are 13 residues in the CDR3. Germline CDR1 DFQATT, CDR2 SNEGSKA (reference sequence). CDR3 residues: CSASTGANTEAFF. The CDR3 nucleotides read TGCAGTGCCTCGACAGGGGCGAACACTGAAGCTTTCTTT.

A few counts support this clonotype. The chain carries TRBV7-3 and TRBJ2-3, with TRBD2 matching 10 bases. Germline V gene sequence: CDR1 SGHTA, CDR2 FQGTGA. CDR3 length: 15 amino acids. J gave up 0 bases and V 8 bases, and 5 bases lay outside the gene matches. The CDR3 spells CASRQTSGSTDTQYF. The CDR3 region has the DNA TGTGCCAGCCGCCAGACTAGCGGGAGCACAGATACGCAGTATTTT.

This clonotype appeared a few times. The CDR3 sequence is CASSFRTSGALEWYF. CDR3 in DNA: TGTGCCAGCAGCTTTAGGACTAGCGGAGCCTTAGAGTGGTATTTT. V and J are TRBV7-2 and TRBJ2-3, with 10 bases fitting TRBD2. Trimming cost V 3 bases and J 14 bases; bases outside gene matches: 14. Looked up from germline, CDR1 is SGHTA and CDR2 is FQGNSA. The CDR3 spans 15 residues. Based on the CDR3 plus reference TRBV7-2 and TRBJ2-3, the full variable domain is GAGVSQSPSNKVTEKGKDVELRCDPISGHTALYWYRQSLGQGLEFLIYFQGNSAPDKSGLPSDRFSAERTGGSVSTLTIQRTQQEDSAVYLCASSFRTSGALEWYFGPGTRLTVL.

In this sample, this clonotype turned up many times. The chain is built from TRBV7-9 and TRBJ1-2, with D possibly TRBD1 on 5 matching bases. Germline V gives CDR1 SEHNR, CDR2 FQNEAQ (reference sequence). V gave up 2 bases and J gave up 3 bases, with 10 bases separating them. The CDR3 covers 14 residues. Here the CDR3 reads CASSLSGTDYGYTF. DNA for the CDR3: TGTGCCAGCAGCTTATCAGGGACTGACTATGGCTACACCTTC.

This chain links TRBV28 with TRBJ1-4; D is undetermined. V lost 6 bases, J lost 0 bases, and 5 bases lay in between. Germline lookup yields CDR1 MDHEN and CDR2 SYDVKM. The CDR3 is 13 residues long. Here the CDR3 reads CASRNPTNEKLFF. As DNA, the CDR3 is TGTGCCAGCAGGAACCCAACTAATGAAAAACTGTTTTTT. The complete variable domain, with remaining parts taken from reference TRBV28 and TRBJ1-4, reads DVKVTQSSRYLVKRTGEKVFLECVQDMDHENMFWYRQDPGLGLRLIYFSYDVKMKEKGDIPEGYSVSREKKERFSLILESASTNQTSMYLCASRNPTNEKLFFGSGTQLSVL.

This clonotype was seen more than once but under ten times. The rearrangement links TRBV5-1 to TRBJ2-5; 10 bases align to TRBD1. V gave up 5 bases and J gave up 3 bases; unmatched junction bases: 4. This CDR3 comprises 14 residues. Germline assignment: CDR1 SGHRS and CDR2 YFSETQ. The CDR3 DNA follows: TGCGCCAGCAGGTACGGGACAGGGGAAGAGACCCAGTACTTC. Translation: CASRYGTGEETQYF. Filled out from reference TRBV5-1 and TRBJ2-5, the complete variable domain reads KAGVTQTPRYLIKTRGQQVTLSCSPISGHRSVSWYQQTPGQGLQFLFEYFSETQRNKGNFPGRFSGRQFSNSRSEMNVSTLELGDSALYLCASRYGTGEETQYFGPGTRLLVL.

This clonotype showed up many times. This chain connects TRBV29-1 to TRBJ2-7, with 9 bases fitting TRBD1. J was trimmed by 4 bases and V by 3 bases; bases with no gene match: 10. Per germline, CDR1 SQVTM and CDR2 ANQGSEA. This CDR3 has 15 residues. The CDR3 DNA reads TGCAGCGTTGAGGCCGAGGGGACAGGGTCATACGAGCAGTACTTC. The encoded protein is CSVEAEGTGSYEQYF.